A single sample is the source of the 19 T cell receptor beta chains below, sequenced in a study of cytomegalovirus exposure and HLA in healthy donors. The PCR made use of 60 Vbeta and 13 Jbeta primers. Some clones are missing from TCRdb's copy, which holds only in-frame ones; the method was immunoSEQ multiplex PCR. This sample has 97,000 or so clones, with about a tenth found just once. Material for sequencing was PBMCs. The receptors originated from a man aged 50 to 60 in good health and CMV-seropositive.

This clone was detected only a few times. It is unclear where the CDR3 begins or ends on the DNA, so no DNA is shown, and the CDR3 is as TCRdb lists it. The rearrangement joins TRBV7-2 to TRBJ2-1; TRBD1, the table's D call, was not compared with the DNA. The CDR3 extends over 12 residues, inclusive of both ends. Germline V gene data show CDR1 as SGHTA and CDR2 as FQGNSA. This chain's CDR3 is CASSWGQGSKFF.

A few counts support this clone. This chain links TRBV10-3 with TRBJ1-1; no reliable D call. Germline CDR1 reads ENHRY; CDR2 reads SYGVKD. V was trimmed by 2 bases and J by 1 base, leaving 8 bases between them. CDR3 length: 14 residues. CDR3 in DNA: TGTGCCATCAGTGAGAGAGGTTCGAACACTGAAGCTTTCTTT. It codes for CAISERGSNTEAFF.

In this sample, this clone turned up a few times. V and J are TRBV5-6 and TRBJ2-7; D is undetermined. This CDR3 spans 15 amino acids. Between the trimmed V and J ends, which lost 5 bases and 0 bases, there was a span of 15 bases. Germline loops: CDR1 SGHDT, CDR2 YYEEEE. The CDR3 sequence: CASSSLTESSYEQYF. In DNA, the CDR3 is TGTGCCAGCAGTTCCTTGACGGAGAGCTCCTACGAGCAGTACTTC. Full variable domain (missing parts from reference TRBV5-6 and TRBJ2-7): DAGVTQSPTHLIKTRGQQVTLRCSPKSGHDTVSWYQQALGQGPQFIFQYYEEEERQRGNFPDRFSGHQFPNYSSELNVNALLLGDSALYLCASSSLTESSYEQYFGPGTRLTVT.

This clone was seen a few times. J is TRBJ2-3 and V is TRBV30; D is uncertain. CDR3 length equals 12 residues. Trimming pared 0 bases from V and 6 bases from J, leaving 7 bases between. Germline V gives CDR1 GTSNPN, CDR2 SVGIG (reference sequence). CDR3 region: CAWSVLEDTQYF. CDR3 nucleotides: TGTGCCTGGAGTGTACTCGAGGATACGCAGTATTTT.

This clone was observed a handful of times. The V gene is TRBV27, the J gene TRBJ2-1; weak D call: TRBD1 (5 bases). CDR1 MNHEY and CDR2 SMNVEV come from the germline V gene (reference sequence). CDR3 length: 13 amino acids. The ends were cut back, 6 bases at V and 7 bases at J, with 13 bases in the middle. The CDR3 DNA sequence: TGTGCCAGCAGCCCCAGGGTCGGGAATGAGCAGTTCTTC. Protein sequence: CASSPRVGNEQFF.

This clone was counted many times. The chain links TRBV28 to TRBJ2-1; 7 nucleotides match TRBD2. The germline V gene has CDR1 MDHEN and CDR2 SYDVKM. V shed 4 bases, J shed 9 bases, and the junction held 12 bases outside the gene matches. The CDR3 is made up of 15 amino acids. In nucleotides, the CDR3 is TGTGCCAGCAGTTCGCGGGAGTATTGGGTTGGTGAGCAGTTCTTC. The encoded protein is CASSSREYWVGEQFF.

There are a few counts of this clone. This CDR3 is CASSPQGANYGYTF. CDR3 sequence (DNA): TGTGCCAGCAGCCCCCAGGGGGCTAACTATGGCTACACCTTC. The chain is built from TRBV5-5 and TRBJ1-2, with 7 bases lining up with TRBD1. The ends lost 4 bases at V and 0 bases at J; junction bases unmatched: 3. CDR1 SGHKS and CDR2 YYEKEE come from the germline V gene (reference sequence). The CDR3 covers 14 residues.

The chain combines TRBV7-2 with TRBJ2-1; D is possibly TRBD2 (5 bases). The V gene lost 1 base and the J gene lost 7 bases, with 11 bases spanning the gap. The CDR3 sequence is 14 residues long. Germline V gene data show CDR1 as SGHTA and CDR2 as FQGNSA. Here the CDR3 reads CASSLDRGRNEQFF. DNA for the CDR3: TGTGCCAGCAGCTTAGATCGGGGTCGGAATGAGCAGTTCTTC. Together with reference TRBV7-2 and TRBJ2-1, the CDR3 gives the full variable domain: GAGVSQSPSNKVTEKGKDVELRCDPISGHTALYWYRQSLGQGLEFLIYFQGNSAPDKSGLPSDRFSAERTGGSVSTLTIQRTQQEDSAVYLCASSLDRGRNEQFFGPGTRLTVL.

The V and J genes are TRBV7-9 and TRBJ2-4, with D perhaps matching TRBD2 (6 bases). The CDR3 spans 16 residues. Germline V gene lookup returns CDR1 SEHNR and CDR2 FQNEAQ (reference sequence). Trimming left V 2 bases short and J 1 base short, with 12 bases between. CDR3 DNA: TGTGCCAGCAGCTTAACGGGAGTCGTTGCCAAAAACATTCAGTACTTC. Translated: CASSLTGVVAKNIQYF.

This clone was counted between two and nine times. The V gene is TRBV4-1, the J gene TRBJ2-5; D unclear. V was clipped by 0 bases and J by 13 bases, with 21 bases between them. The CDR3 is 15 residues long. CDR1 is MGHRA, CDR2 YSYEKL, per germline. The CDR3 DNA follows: TGCGCCAGCAGCCAAGATTTGGGCACGGCGTTGGCTCGGTACTTC. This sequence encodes CASSQDLGTALARYF.

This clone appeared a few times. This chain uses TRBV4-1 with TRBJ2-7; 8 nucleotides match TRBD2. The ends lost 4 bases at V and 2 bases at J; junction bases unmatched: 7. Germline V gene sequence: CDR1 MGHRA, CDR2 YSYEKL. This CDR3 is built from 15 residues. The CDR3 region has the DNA TGCGCCAGCAGCCCAGTACCGGGACTAGCCTACGAGCAGTACTTC. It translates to CASSPVPGLAYEQYF.

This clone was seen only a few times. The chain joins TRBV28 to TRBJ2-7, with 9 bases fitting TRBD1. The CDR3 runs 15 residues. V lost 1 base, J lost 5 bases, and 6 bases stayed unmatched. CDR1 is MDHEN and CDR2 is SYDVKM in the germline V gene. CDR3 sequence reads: CASSLSGTGFDEQYF. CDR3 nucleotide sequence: TGTGCCAGCAGTTTATCCGGGACAGGGTTCGACGAGCAGTACTTC.

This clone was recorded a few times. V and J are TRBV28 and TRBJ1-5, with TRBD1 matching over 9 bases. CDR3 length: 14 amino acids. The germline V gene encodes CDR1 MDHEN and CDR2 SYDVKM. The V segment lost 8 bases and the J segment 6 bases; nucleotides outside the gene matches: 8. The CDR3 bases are TGTGCCAGCTTTGGACAGGGGCTGGGTCAGCCCCAGCATTTT. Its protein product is CASFGQGLGQPQHF.

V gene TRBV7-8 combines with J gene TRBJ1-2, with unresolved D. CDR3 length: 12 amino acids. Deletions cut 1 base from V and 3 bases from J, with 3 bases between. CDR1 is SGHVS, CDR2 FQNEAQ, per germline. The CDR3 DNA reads TGTGCCAGCAGCTTAGTCGACTATGGCTACACCTTC. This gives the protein CASSLVDYGYTF.

CDR3 DNA sequence: TGCGCCAGCAGAGGCGGGACAGGGGGCTTCGGGGAGACCCAGTACTTC. It translates to CASRGGTGGFGETQYF. The rearrangement links TRBV5-1 to TRBJ2-5, with 12 bases fitting TRBD1. Per the germline V gene, CDR1 is SGHRS and CDR2 is YFSETQ. After removal of 5 bases from V and 5 bases from J, the junction contained 10 bases not matched to a gene. The CDR3 spans 16 residues. Full variable domain (rest looked up from reference TRBV5-1 and TRBJ2-5): KAGVTQTPRYLIKTRGQQVTLSCSPISGHRSVSWYQQTPGQGLQFLFEYFSETQRNKGNFPGRFSGRQFSNSRSEMNVSTLELGDSALYLCASRGGTGGFGETQYFGPGTRLLVL.

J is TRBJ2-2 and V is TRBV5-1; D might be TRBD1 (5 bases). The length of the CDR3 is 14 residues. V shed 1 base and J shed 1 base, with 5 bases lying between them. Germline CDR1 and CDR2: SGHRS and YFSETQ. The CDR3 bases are TGCGCCAGCAGCTTGACAGGGAACACCGGGGAGCTGTTTTTT. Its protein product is CASSLTGNTGELFF.

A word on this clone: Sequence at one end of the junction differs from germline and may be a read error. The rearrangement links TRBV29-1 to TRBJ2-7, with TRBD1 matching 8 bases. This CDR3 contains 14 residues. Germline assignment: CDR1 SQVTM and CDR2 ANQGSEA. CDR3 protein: CSVEGGQVSYEQYF. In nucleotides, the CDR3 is TGCAGCGTCGAAGGGGGACAGGTGTCCTACGAGCAGTACTTC.

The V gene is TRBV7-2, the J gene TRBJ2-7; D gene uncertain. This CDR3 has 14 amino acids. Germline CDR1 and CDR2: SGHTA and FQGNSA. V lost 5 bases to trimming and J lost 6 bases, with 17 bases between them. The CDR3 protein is CASSPFLIGGEQYF. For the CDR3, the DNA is TGTGCCAGCAGCCCCTTTCTTATCGGCGGCGAGCAGTACTTC.

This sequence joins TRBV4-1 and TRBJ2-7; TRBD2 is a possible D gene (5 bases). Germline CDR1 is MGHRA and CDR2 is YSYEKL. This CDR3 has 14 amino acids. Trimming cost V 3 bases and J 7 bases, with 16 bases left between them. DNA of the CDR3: TGCGCCAGCAGCCACCCCGACGGGGATGGGGAGCAGTACTTC. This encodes CASSHPDGDGEQYF.